This entry is about one TCR beta chain. Patients in Seattle were enrolled during active infection, then followed longitudinally. Assay: immunoSEQ multiplex PCR; the TCRdb copy retains only in-frame clones and omits some. Found here are about 410,000 clones, approximately 89% of them singletons; the top ten hold approximately 1.5%. The data derive from a study of blood T cell repertoires in COVID-19. Overall study: Whether acute or convalescent, the COVID-19 samples came from the United States, Italy and Spain. Sources were T cells, B-cell-depleted T cells, or PBMCs; the material itself was cDNA or gDNA.

Sequences were obtained from peripheral blood. This receptor was identified in a woman aged 40 to 55 with COVID-19, enrolled during active disease.

The CDR3 sequence: CASSLPPAPAYEGGNTIYF. The CDR3 DNA follows: TGCGCCAGCAGCTTGCCCCCGGCCCCGGCATATGAGGGTGGAAACACCATATATTTT. V gene TRBV5-1 combines with J gene TRBJ1-3; D not resolved. Germline V gene lookup returns CDR1 SGHRS and CDR2 YFSETQ. Trimming took off 1 base at V and 3 bases at J, with 23 bases between the two ends. CDR3 length: 19 residues.